This T cell receptor (beta chain) was captured in a study of human T cells and chemical hapten exposure (dated by TCRdb to the early 2020s). Study-level background: For sensitization, 2% DPC in acetone was applied to a 2 cm by 2 cm area of upper inner arm skin. Throughout the study period of around 25 weeks, patients also received therapeutic DPC doses to the scalp every week. Patch testing was performed on the upper back with Finn chambers containing 0.01% DPC, and the patch tests were scored after 6 days according to International Contact Dermatitis Research Group standards. Most of the patients in the cohort were female, and the cohort covered alopecia areata with under or over 50% scalp involvement, alopecia totalis and alopecia universalis. Libraries were combined into a pool for sequencing, and differences in TCR yield between samples came mainly from small differences in library volumes within the pool. In alopecia patients, the study followed how the peripheral blood TCR repertoire changed in vivo over primary and secondary sensitization to diphenylcyclopropenone (DPC), a hapten. Patient blood was sampled pre-sensitization (week 0) and at 2, 6 and about 24 weeks after DPC sensitization. Blood for TCR sequencing was provided by twenty-nine alopecia patients at one to four time points (pre-sensitization, 2, 6 and 24 weeks).

For this clonotype: No antigen is known for it. No much larger clone exists at a distance of one base, and base qualities are not known.

On the study overall, not on this receptor specifically: Expanded TCRs formed significantly more large CDR3 similarity clusters than pre-sensitization or healthy control sets, consistent with antigen-driven responses. Repeated subsampling changed both the strength of the expansion versus patch-test correlation and the threshold at which that correlation became significant. The number of TCRs above 1 in 1000 frequency did not change with DPC sensitization; there was no evidence of global repertoire structure alterations. Patch test score correlated positively with the number of PT1 expanded TCRs, reaching significance at thresholds 8, 16 and 32 but not at 4. All patients had alopecia, a presumed autoimmune disease, so their immune response might differ from that of healthy individuals.

Between the V and J ends, shortened by 7 bases and 5 bases respectively, the junction contains 23 bases. Reading from cysteine to phenylalanine, the CDR3 counts 16 amino acids. The DNA shown is the 48-base CDR3, in frame from base 1. Looking up the germline V gene yields CDR1 MDHEN and CDR2 SYDVKM. In the paper's terms, the time point label means: patch test 2, 6 weeks after DPC sensitization. This specimen's treatment or condition label, per the study, means: therapeutic diphenylcyclopropenone sensitization with weekly scalp DPC. Blood at each patch-test visit was drawn before the patch test was applied. Patients were eligible if aged 18 to 70, diagnosed with alopecia and judged suitable for DPC therapy, and pregnant patients were excluded. Total RNA was extracted from unfractionated whole blood that had been collected in Tempus Blood RNA tubes. Library preparation was by RACE. Instrument used: NextSeq 500. During library preparation, unique molecular identifiers were attached to individual cDNA molecules so that TCRs could be counted in a quantitative, reproducible way. Each blood RNA sample was used to sequence both TCR alpha and TCR beta chains. Under the source paper's analysis protocol: A median of about 89,000 TCRs per sample was observed, with a range of about 20,000 to 750,000. The Decombinator software suite was used to annotate the V, J and CDR3 of the TCR reads. For PS versus PT1 abundance plots, all samples were subsampled to the same number of TCRs (28,000). TCRs were defined as expanded if absent before sensitization and observed at least eight times at the 2-week time point. TCRdb reprocessed the public reads (quality trimming at Q25 with fastp, clone calling with MiXCR) and kept in-frame beta chains. Each entry merges the rows of one CDR3 protein and shows their most common DNA and genes. TCRdb's processing, not the authors' own work, is the source of the V and J calls. The sample table lists about 110,000 distinct CDR3 sequences, approximately 8.8% of them with a count of one. Clones ranked in the top ten supply 3.1% of the sample.

The sample here was whole blood, taken in connection with sensitization to the hapten diphenylcyclopropenone (DPC). The TCR was taken from a woman aged 40-49 years with alopecia areata. Some clones in this sample may be carry-over from other donors' samples. In this chain, TRBV28 is recombined with TRBJ2-5; the D element might be TRBD1 or TRBD2, as each aligns at 5 bases. The DNA sequence follows: TGTGCCAGCACCCCCCCCGGGGACCTAAGCAGGGAGACCCAGTACTTC. Its product reads: CASTPPGDLSRETQYF.